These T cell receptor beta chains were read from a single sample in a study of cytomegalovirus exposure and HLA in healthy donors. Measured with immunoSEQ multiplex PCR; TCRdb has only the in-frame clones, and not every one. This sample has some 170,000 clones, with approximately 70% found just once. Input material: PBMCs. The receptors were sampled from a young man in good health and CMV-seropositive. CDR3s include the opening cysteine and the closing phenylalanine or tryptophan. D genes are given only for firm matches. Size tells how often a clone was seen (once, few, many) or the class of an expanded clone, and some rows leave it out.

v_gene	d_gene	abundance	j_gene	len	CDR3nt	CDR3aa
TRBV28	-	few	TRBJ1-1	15	TGTGCCAGCAGTTTCGGGGGTTCCCTGAACACTGAAGCTTTCTTT	CASSFGGSLNTEAFF
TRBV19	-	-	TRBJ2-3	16	TGTGCCAGTAGTCTCACCTGGACAGATTACACAGATACGCAGTATTTT	CASSLTWTDYTDTQYF
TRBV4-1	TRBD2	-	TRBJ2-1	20	TGCGCCAGCAGCCAACAGCCGGGACTAGCGGCTTCAAGATTTTACAATGAGCAGTTCTTC	CASSQQPGLAASRFYNEQFF
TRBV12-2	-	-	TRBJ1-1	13	TGTGCAAGTCGCTTAGGAGGGTACACTGAAGCTTTCTTT	CASRLGGYTEAFF
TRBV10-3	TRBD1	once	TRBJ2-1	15	TGTGCCATCAGTGAGCGGGACAGGGAAGCGGATGAGCAGCTCTTC	CAISERDREADEQLF
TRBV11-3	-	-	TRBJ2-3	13	TGTGCCAGCAGGGTACAGGGTGCAGATACGCAGTATTTT	CASRVQGADTQYF
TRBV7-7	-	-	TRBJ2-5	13	TGTGCTAGCAGTCTTTTGACAAGCGAGACCCAGTACTTC	CASSLLTSETQYF
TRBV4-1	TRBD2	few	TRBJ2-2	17	TGCGCCAGCAGCCAAGAGGGACTAGCGGGGTACACCGGGGAGCTGTTTTTT	CASSQEGLAGYTGELFF
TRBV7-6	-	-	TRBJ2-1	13	TGTGCCAGCAGCCCGGCGCGGGGCAATGAGCAGTTCTTC	CASSPARGNEQFF
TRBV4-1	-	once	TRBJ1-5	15	TGCGCCAGCAGCCCCGGGGGTTATAGCAATCAGCCCCAGCATTTT	CASSPGGYSNQPQHF
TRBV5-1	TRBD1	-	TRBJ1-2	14	TGCGCCAGCAGCCCTGTATCAGGGGGAAATGGCTACACCTTC	CASSPVSGGNGYTF
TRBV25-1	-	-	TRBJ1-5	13	TGTGCCAGCGGGCCGGGAGGCAATCAGCCCCAGCATTTT	CASGPGGNQPQHF
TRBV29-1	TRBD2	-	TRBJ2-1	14	TGCAGCGTTGCACTACTAGCGACAAACAATGAGCAGTTCTTC	CSVALLATNNEQFF
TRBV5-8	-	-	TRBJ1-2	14	TGTGCCAGCAGCTTAGGGGCTACTAACTATGGCTACACCTTC	CASSLGATNYGYTF
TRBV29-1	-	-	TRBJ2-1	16	TGCAGCGTTGACTGGGGGGGGCGGTATCAACTCAATGAGCAGTTCTTC	CSVDWGGRYQLNEQFF
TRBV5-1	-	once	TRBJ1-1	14	TGCGCCAGCAGCTCAGCAGGGGTCGACACTGAAGCTTTCTTT	CASSSAGVDTEAFF